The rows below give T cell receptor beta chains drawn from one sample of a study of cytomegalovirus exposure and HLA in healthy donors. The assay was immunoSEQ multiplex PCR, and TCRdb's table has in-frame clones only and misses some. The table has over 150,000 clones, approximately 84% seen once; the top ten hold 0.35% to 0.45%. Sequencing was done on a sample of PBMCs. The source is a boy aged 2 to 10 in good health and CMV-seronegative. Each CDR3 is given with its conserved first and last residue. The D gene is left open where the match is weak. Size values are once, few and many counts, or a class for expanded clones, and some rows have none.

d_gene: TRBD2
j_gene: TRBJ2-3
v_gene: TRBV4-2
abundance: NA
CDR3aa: CASRHDPGLAGGSTDTQYF
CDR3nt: TGTGCCAGCAGACACGACCCGGGACTAGCGGGAGGGAGCACAGATACGCAGTATTTT

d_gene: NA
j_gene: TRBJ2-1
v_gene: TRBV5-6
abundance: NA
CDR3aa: CASSWRQNYNEQFF
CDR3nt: TGTGCCAGCAGCTGGCGACAGAATTACAATGAGCAGTTCTTC

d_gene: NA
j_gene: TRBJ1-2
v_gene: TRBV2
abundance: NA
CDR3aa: CASSADTNYGYTF
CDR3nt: TGTGCCAGCAGCGCGGACACTAACTATGGCTACACCTTC

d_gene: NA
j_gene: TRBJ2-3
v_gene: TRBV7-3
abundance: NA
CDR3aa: CASSQGAYAGATDTQYF
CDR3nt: TGTGCCAGCAGCCAGGGGGCTTACGCGGGAGCCACAGATACGCAGTATTTT

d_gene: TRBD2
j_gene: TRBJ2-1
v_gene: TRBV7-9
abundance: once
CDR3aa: CASSLKLAGGPWEQFF
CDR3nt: TGTGCCAGCAGCTTAAAGCTAGCGGGAGGGCCATGGGAGCAGTTCTTC

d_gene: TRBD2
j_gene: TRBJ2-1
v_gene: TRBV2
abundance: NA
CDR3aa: CASSGIGLAEAYNEQFF
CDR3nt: TGTGCCAGCAGTGGGATCGGACTAGCGGAAGCTTACAATGAGCAGTTCTTC

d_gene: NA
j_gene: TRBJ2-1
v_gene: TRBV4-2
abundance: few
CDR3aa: CASSQNRDYNEQFF
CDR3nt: TGTGCCAGCAGCCAGAACAGGGACTACAATGAGCAGTTCTTC

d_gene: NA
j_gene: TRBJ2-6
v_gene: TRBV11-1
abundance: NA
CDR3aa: CASSPGRAGELGANVLTF
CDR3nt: TGTGCCAGCAGCCCCGGTAGGGCAGGGGAGCTTGGGGCCAACGTCCTGACTTTC

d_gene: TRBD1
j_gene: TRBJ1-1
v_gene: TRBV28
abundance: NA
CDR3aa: CASSSPQGANTEAFF
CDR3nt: TGTGCCAGCAGTTCTCCTCAGGGGGCGAACACTGAAGCTTTCTTT

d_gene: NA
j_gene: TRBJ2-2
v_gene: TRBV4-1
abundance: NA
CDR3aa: CASSPPGHLTGELFF
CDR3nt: TGCGCCAGCAGCCCGCCTGGACACCTCACCGGGGAGCTGTTTTTT

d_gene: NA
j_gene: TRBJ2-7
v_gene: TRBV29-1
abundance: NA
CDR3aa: CSVSQDRERQPYEQYF
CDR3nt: TGCAGCGTTTCCCAAGATAGAGAGCGCCAGCCCTACGAGCAGTACTTC

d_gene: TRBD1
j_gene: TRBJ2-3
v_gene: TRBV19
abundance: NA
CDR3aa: CASSRDRFGTQYF
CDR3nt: TGTGCCAGTAGCCGGGACAGGTTCGGTACGCAGTATTTT

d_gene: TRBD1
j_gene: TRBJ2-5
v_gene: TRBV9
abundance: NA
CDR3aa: CASSGQGYETQYF
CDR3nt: TGTGCCAGCAGCGGACAGGGATACGAGACCCAGTACTTC

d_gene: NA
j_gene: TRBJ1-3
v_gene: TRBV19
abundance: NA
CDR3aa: CASSTTRSGNTIYF
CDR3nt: TGTGCCAGTAGTACAACTCGCTCTGGAAACACCATATATTTT

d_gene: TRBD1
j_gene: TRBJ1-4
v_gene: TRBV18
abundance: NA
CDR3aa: CASSQGATNEKLFF
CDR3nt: TGTGCCAGCTCCCAGGGGGCGACTAATGAAAAACTGTTTTTT

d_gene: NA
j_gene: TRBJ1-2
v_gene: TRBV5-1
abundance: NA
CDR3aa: CASSLDTQGSYGYTF
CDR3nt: TGCGCCAGCAGCTTGGATACGCAGGGGAGCTATGGCTACACCTTC

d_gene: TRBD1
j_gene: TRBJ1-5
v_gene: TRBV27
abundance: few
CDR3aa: CASSQQGWNQPQHF
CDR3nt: TGTGCCAGCAGCCAACAGGGGTGGAATCAGCCCCAGCATTTT

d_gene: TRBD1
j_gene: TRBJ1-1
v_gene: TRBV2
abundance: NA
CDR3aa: CASSTGTGFTEAFF
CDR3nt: TGTGCCAGCAGTACCGGGACAGGGTTCACTGAAGCTTTCTTT

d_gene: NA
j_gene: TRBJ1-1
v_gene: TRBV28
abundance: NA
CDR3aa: CASSSPTAGAFF
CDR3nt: TGTGCCAGCAGTTCCCCGACAGCAGGGGCTTTCTTT

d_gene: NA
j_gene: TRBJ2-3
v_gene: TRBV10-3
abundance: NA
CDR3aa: CAISESTTRGDTQYF
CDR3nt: TGTGCCATCAGTGAGTCGACTACAAGGGGGGATACGCAGTATTTT

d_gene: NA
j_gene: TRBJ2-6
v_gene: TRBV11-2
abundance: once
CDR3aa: CASSLRSSGANVLTF
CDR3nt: TGTGCCAGCAGCTTAAGGAGCTCTGGGGCCAACGTCCTGACTTTC

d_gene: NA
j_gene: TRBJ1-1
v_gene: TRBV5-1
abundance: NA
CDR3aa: CARSLGALNTEAFF
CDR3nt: TGCGCCAGGAGCTTGGGGGCCCTGAACACTGAAGCTTTCTTT

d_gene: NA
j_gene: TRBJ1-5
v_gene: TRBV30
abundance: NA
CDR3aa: CAWSTPGTSSNQPQHF
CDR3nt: TGTGCCTGGAGTACCCCCGGGACATCTAGCAATCAGCCCCAGCATTTT

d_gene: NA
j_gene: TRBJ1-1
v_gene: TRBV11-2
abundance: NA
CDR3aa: CASSERGVWTEAFF
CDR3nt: TGTGCCAGCAGCGAAAGAGGTGTGTGGACTGAAGCTTTCTTT

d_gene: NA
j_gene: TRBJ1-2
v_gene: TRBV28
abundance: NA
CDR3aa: CASSLNGQPYTF
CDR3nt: TGTGCCAGCAGTTTGAATGGACAGCCATACACCTTC

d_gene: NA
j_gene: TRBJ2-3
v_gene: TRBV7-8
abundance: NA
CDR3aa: CASSPPPGTDTQYF
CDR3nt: TGTGCCAGCAGCCCTCCCCCAGGCACAGATACGCAGTATTTT

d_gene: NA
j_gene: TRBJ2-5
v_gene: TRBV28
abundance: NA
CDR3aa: CAGGGLDQETQYF
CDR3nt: TGTGCCGGCGGCGGGCTCGACCAAGAGACCCAGTACTTC

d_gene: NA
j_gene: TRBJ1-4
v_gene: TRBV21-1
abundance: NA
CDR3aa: CASNSGGANEKLFF
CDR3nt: TGTGCCAGCAACTCGGGGGGGGCTAATGAAAAACTGTTTTTT

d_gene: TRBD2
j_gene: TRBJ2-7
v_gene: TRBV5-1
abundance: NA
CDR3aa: CASSFHSGKYEQYF
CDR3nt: TGCGCCAGCAGCTTCCATAGCGGGAAATACGAGCAGTACTTC

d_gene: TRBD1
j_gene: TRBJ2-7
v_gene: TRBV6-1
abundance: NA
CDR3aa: CASSGDRGPYEQYF
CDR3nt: TGTGCCAGCAGTGGAGACAGGGGGCCCTACGAGCAGTACTTC

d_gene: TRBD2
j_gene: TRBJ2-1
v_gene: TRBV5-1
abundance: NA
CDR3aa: CASRPRTSAYNEQFF
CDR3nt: TGCGCCAGCAGACCGAGGACTAGCGCGTACAATGAGCAGTTCTTC

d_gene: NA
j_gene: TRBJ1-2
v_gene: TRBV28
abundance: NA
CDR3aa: CASSALGVGALGYTF
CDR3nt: TGTGCCAGCAGTGCCCTGGGGGTGGGGGCGCTTGGCTACACCTTC

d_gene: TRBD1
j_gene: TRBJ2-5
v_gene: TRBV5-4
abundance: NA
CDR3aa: CASSPRDSAVETQYF
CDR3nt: TGTGCCAGCAGCCCCAGGGACAGTGCTGTAGAGACCCAGTACTTC

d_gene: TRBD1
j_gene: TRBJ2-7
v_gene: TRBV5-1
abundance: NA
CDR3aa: CASSLAAGQVTYEQYF
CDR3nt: TGCGCCAGCAGCTTGGCCGCGGGACAGGTGACCTACGAGCAGTACTTC

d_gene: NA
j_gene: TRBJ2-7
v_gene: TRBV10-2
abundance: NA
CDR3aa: CASSERGLGYEQYF
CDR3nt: TGCGCCAGCAGTGAGAGGGGTTTGGGTTACGAGCAGTACTTC

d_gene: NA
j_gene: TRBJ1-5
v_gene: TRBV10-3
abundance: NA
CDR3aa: CAISESFFRGKGNQPQHF
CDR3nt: TGTGCCATCAGTGAGTCCTTTTTCAGGGGAAAGGGCAATCAGCCCCAGCATTTT

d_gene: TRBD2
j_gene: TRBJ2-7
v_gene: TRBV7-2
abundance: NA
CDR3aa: CASSFYSLAASYEQYF
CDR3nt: TGTGCCAGCAGCTTTTATTCACTAGCGGCATCCTACGAGCAGTACTTC

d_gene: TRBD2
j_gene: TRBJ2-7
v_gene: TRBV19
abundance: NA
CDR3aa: CASSLRTSVYEQYF
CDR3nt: TGTGCCAGTAGTCTGAGGACTAGCGTCTACGAGCAGTACTTC

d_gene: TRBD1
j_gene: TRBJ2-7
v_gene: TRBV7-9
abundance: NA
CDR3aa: CASSFGTGLTYEQYF
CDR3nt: TGTGCCAGCAGCTTTGGGACAGGTCTTACCTACGAGCAGTACTTC

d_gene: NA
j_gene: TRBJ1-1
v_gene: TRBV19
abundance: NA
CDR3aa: CATQVQGSTEAFF
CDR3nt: TGTGCCACCCAGGTTCAGGGGAGTACTGAAGCTTTCTTT

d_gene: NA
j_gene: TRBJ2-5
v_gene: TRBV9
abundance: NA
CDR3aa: CASSVELWETQYF
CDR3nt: TGTGCCAGCAGCGTAGAACTATGGGAGACCCAGTACTTC

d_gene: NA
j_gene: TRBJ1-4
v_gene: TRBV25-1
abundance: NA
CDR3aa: CASSRGATNEKLFF
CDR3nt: TGTGCCAGCTCCCGGGGGGCAACTAATGAAAAACTGTTTTTT

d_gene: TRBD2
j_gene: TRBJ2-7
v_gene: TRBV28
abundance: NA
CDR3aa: CASSLAGGISYEQYF
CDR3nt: TGTGCCAGTTCCCTAGCGGGAGGCATCTCCTACGAGCAGTACTTC